What follows are 25 T cell receptor beta chains derived from one specimen sequenced in a study of identical twins. MiXCR, applied by TCRdb to the 5' RACE reads, yields one record per CDR3 protein. Of fewer than 650,000 distinct CDR3 sequences listed, just over 7% were seen once; the top ten hold roughly 1.6%. The data also belong to a second study, concerning yellow fever vaccine responses in identical twins.

The sample was PBMCs. Receptors were obtained from a woman younger than 35 in good health.

The CDR3 DNA reads TGTGCCAGCAGCTTAGGGAGATTGGGCGGTAATTCACCCCTCCACTTT. This encodes CASSLGRLGGNSPLHF. This chain uses TRBV7-2 with TRBJ1-6; D remains ambiguous. This CDR3 has 16 residues. CDR1 is SGHTA, CDR2 FQGNSA, per germline. V shed 1 base and J shed 6 bases, with 13 bases lying between them. The full variable domain, in which reference TRBV7-2 and TRBJ1-6 provide the parts outside the CDR3, is GAGVSQSPSNKVTEKGKDVELRCDPISGHTALYWYRQSLGQGLEFLIYFQGNSAPDKSGLPSDRFSAERTGGSVSTLTIQRTQQEDSAVYLCASSLGRLGGNSPLHFGNGTRLTVT.

At least ten counts were recorded for this clonotype. V gene TRBV29-1 combines with J gene TRBJ2-1; 8 positions match TRBD1. The germline V gene encodes CDR1 SQVTM and CDR2 ANQGSEA. The CDR3 extends over 16 amino acids. With V trimmed by 3 bases and J by 0 bases, 7 bases remained unmatched. CDR3 sequence: CSVEGQADRSYNEQFF. Here the CDR3 DNA reads TGCAGCGTTGAGGGACAGGCAGACCGCTCCTACAATGAGCAGTTCTTC.

The CDR3 region is CASSQEFGLAGGNEQFF. CDR3 sequence (DNA): TGTGCCAGCAGCCAAGAATTTGGTCTAGCGGGGGGGAATGAGCAGTTCTTC. The chain uses TRBV4-2 and TRBJ2-1; 12 nucleotides agree with TRBD2. The germline gives CDR1 LGHNA, CDR2 YNFKEQ. V shed 0 bases and J 7 bases; nucleotides not matched to a gene: 7. The CDR3 extends over 17 amino acids.

CDR3 DNA: TGTGCCAGCAGTTTGGTAGCGGGGTCTTTCTACGAGCAGTACTTC. This translates into CASSLVAGSFYEQYF. The V call is TRBV27, the J call TRBJ2-7, with 8 bases fitting TRBD2. V was pared by 3 bases and J by 3 bases, with 7 bases of the junction left unmatched. CDR1 is MNHEY and CDR2 is SMNVEV in the germline V gene (reference sequence). The CDR3 spans 15 residues.

The rearrangement uses TRBV10-3 and TRBJ2-7, with D maybe TRBD2 (6 bases). CDR1 ENHRY and CDR2 SYGVKD come from the germline V gene. The germline V and J ends were trimmed by 6 bases and 3 bases, with 15 bases remaining between them. There are 14 residues in the CDR3. The CDR3 region is CAIRERGSYYEQYF. The CDR3 bases are TGTGCCATCAGAGAACGGGGGTCGTACTACGAGCAGTACTTC.

The table lists this clonotype with a few counts. The chain has TRBV4-2 and TRBJ2-3; possible D gene TRBD2, 6 bases. With 4 bases removed from V and 2 bases from J, the gap between germline ends came to 16 bases. The CDR3 runs 16 residues. Looked up from germline, CDR1 is LGHNA and CDR2 is YNFKEQ. The CDR3 sequence is CASSRGDSYFTDTQYF. CDR3 DNA: TGTGCCAGCAGCCGGGGGGACTCATATTTCACAGATACGCAGTATTTT.

Many counts were recorded for this clonotype. J is TRBJ1-4 and V is TRBV3-1; 8 bases agree with TRBD1. The V segment lost 2 bases and the J segment 8 bases; nucleotides outside the gene matches: 13. The germline V gene encodes CDR1 LGHDT and CDR2 YNNKEL (reference sequence). The CDR3 consists of 17 residues. The CDR3 DNA sequence: TGTGCCAGCAGCCAACTCAAAACAGGGGGGGTGAAGGAAAAACTGTTTTTT. Translating it yields CASSQLKTGGVKEKLFF.

This clonotype has more than one count but fewer than ten. The chain has TRBV7-9 and TRBJ2-7; maybe TRBD2 (6 bases). V was trimmed by 4 bases and J by 5 bases, leaving 9 bases between them. Germline lookup yields CDR1 SEHNR and CDR2 FQNEAQ (reference sequence). This CDR3 region has 12 residues. CDR3 sequence: CASSWGLDEQYF. Written as DNA, the CDR3 is TGTGCCAGCAGCTGGGGACTCGACGAGCAGTACTTC.

The chain links TRBV18 to TRBJ2-5; D uncertain. The CDR3 length is 15 residues. In germline, CDR1 is KGHSH, CDR2 LQKENI. V shed 1 base and J shed 4 bases, with 13 bases lying between them. CDR3 DNA: TGTGCCAGCTCACCACTAGTTGGGTCAGCAGAGACCCAGTACTTC. Translated, it gives CASSPLVGSAETQYF.

The table lists this clonotype with a few counts. The CDR3 loop is CATSRVGASTDTQYF. CDR3 nucleotide sequence: TGTGCCACCAGCAGAGTAGGGGCGAGCACAGATACGCAGTATTTT. J is TRBJ2-3 and V is TRBV15; D perhaps matches TRBD1 (5 bases). The ends were cut back, 1 base at V and 0 bases at J, with 8 bases in the middle. CDR1 and CDR2 from the germline V gene are LNHNV and YYDKDF (reference sequence). The CDR3 has 15 residues.

This clonotype was seen ten or more times. This chain joins TRBV4-1 and TRBJ2-7; TRBD2 agrees at 8 bases. The V gene's germline CDR1 is MGHRA and CDR2 YSYEKL. This CDR3 comprises 16 residues. After removal of 0 bases from V and 4 bases from J, the junction contained 8 bases not matched to a gene. The CDR3 sequence is CASSQDGLAGRYEQYF. As DNA, the CDR3 is TGCGCCAGCAGCCAAGATGGTCTAGCGGGCCGTTACGAGCAGTACTTC.

This clonotype appeared many times. The V gene is TRBV4-1, the J gene TRBJ2-5; possibly TRBD1 for D (6 bases). Germline V gives CDR1 MGHRA, CDR2 YSYEKL. Trimming cost V 5 bases and J 4 bases, with 17 bases left between them. The CDR3 has 15 residues. The CDR3 spells CASSETHRVVETQYF. CDR3 nucleotides: TGCGCCAGCAGCGAAACGCACAGGGTTGTAGAGACCCAGTACTTC.

This chain connects TRBV2 to TRBJ2-1; D is perhaps TRBD1 (5 bases). V gave up 6 bases and J gave up 13 bases, with 10 bases separating them. Per germline, CDR1 SNHLY and CDR2 FYNNEI. The CDR3 loop spans 10 amino acids. The DNA of the CDR3 is TGTGCCAGCAGAGGGGCTATACAGTTCTTC. Its protein product is CASRGAIQFF.

Here the CDR3 DNA reads TGTGCCAGCTCACACCGCACTAGCGACCCCTACAATGAGCAGTTCTTC. This gives the protein CASSHRTSDPYNEQFF. The J gene is TRBJ2-1, the V gene TRBV18, with 7 bases matching TRBD2. The ends lost 4 bases at V and 2 bases at J; junction bases unmatched: 8. Germline V gene lookup returns CDR1 KGHSH and CDR2 LQKENI. The CDR3 is 16 residues long.

This clonotype showed up many times. The CDR3 nucleotides are TGTGCCAGCACCTTACAGGGGCAAGAGACCCAGTACTTC. It is translated as CASTLQGQETQYF. V and J are TRBV6-2 or TRBV6-3 and TRBJ2-5; 7 bases align to TRBD1. The length of the CDR3 is 13 residues. With V trimmed by 7 bases and J by 2 bases, 4 bases remained unmatched. Per germline, CDR1 MNHEY and CDR2 SVGEGT.

There are many counts of this clonotype. The chain combines TRBV5-4 with TRBJ2-1; 7 nucleotides match TRBD1. The germline V gene encodes CDR1 SGHNT and CDR2 YYREEE (reference sequence). The CDR3 covers 15 residues. The J segment lost 7 bases and the V segment lost 0 bases, leaving 7 bases of the junction unmatched. CDR3 residues: CASSLVGTDNNEQFF. CDR3 sequence (DNA): TGTGCCAGCAGCTTGGTTGGGACAGATAATAATGAGCAGTTCTTC.

This clonotype was detected a few times. The rearrangement joins TRBV10-2 to TRBJ2-1; 14 nucleotides align to TRBD2. This CDR3 has 16 amino acids. V was pared by 4 bases and J by 7 bases, with 6 bases of the junction left unmatched. The germline V gene encodes CDR1 WSHSY and CDR2 SAAADI. CDR3 DNA sequence: TGCGCCAGCAGTGTCCGACTAGCGGGGGGGGGGAATGAGCAGTTCTTC. Translated: CASSVRLAGGGNEQFF.

This clonotype came up a few times. CDR3 bases: TGCAGTGCTATAAGCGGGGGCGGGGATACGCAGTATTTT. This encodes CSAISGGGDTQYF. This chain links TRBV20-1 with TRBJ2-3, with 8 bases matching TRBD2. The ends lost 4 bases at V and 6 bases at J; junction bases unmatched: 6. The CDR3 is made up of 13 amino acids. CDR1 is DFQATT, CDR2 SNEGSKA, per germline (reference sequence).

This clonotype showed up just a few times. The V gene is TRBV9, the J gene TRBJ2-3, with D perhaps assigned TRBD1 or TRBD2 (6 bases each). The CDR3 runs to 17 residues. Trimming took 0 bases from V and 2 from J, leaving 16 bases between them. CDR1 and CDR2 from the germline V gene are SGDLS and YYNGEE. CDR3: CASSVGGGPLTTDTQYF. CDR3 DNA: TGTGCCAGCAGCGTAGGTGGGGGGCCCTTGACCACAGATACGCAGTATTTT.

This clonotype has ten or more counts. The chain uses TRBV29-1 and TRBJ2-2; 9 nucleotides match TRBD2. V lost 5 bases, J lost 2 bases, and 3 bases stayed unmatched. Germline V gene sequence: CDR1 SQVTM, CDR2 ANQGSEA. The CDR3 length is 14 residues. CDR3 region: CSVLGLANTGELFF. CDR3 DNA sequence: TGCAGCGTTCTGGGACTAGCCAACACCGGGGAGCTGTTTTTT.

This clonotype was observed a handful of times. V gene TRBV10-3 combines with J gene TRBJ2-2; the match to TRBD1 covers 9 bases. Per the germline V gene, CDR1 is ENHRY and CDR2 is SYGVKD. V lost 3 bases to trimming and J lost 6 bases; unmatched junction nucleotides: 5. The CDR3 has 15 amino acids. The CDR3 nucleotides are TGTGCCATCAGTGAAATGGGACAGGGTGCCGGGGAGCTGTTTTTT. This sequence encodes CAISEMGQGAGELFF.

The chain has TRBV5-1 and TRBJ2-1, with D perhaps TRBD1 or TRBD2 (5 bases each). This CDR3 region has 15 residues. Germline loops: CDR1 SGHRS, CDR2 YFSETQ. Trimming took 0 bases from V and 3 from J, leaving 10 bases between them. Written as DNA, the CDR3 is TGCGCCAGCAGCTTGGTTTTGGGGGTCTACAATGAGCAGTTCTTC. This codes for CASSLVLGVYNEQFF. The complete variable domain, with remaining parts taken from reference TRBV5-1 and TRBJ2-1, reads KAGVTQTPRYLIKTRGQQVTLSCSPISGHRSVSWYQQTPGQGLQFLFEYFSETQRNKGNFPGRFSGRQFSNSRSEMNVSTLELGDSALYLCASSLVLGVYNEQFFGPGTRLTVL.

The gene calls are TRBV7-9 and TRBJ1-2; no firm D call. This CDR3 comprises 13 residues. V lost 5 bases and J 7 bases, leaving 14 bases between the germline ends. Germline CDR1 SEHNR, CDR2 FQNEAQ (reference sequence). For the CDR3, the DNA is TGTGCCAGCAGCACCCCTTATATTGGTGGCTACACCTTC. Translation gives CASSTPYIGGYTF.

The J gene is TRBJ2-2, the V gene TRBV20-1, with unresolved D. The CDR3 consists of 15 residues. Trimming cost V 6 bases and J 8 bases, with 22 bases left between them. Germline CDR1 reads DFQATT; CDR2 reads SNEGSKA (reference sequence). The chain's CDR3 is CSARRVGALSGELFF. CDR3 bases: TGCAGTGCCAGGCGAGTGGGTGCCCTTTCTGGGGAGCTGTTTTTT.

This clonotype was found many times. The rearrangement links TRBV4-1 to TRBJ2-4; TRBD2 matches 7 bases. The germline V gene encodes CDR1 MGHRA and CDR2 YSYEKL. V was clipped by 1 base and J by 3 bases; unmatched bases: 12. CDR3 length: 18 amino acids. Written as DNA, the CDR3 is TGCGCCAGCAGCCAAGTCTCGGGGGGAGCGGGACTCAAAAACATTCAGTACTTC. Amino acids: CASSQVSGGAGLKNIQYF.